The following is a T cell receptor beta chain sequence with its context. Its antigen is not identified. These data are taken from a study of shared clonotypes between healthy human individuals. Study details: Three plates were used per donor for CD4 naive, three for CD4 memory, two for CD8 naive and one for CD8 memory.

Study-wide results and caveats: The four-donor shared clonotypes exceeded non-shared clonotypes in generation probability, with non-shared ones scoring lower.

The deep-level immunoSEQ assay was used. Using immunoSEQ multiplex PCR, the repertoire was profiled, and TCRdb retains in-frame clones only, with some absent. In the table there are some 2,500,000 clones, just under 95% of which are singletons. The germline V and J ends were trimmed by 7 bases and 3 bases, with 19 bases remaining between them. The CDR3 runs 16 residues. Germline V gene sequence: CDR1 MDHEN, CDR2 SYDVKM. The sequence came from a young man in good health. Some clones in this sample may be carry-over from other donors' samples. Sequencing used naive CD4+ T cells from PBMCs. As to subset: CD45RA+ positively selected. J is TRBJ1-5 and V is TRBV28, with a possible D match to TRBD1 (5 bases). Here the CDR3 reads CASTQTGGRFNQPQHF. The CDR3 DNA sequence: TGTGCCAGCACCCAAACGGGGGGGAGGTTCAATCAGCCCCAGCATTTT. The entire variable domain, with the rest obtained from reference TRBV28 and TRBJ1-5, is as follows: DVKVTQSSRYLVKRTGEKVFLECVQDMDHENMFWYRQDPGLGLRLIYFSYDVKMKEKGDIPEGYSVSREKKERFSLILESASTNQTSMYLCASTQTGGRFNQPQHFGDGTRLSIL.